The rows below give T cell receptor beta chains drawn from one sample of a study of blood T cell repertoires in COVID-19. Libraries were prepared by immunoSEQ multiplex PCR; TCRdb keeps only in-frame clonotypes and omits some of them. The repertoire holds under 200,000 clones, with 87% as singletons. The sequenced material came from PBMCs or T cells enriched from blood (not recorded which). The receptors were sampled from a woman in her forties or fifties who had recovered from COVID-19. Both conserved end residues are part of each CDR3. The order of the fields is CDR3 protein, CDR3 DNA, D gene, clone size, V gene, J gene. D genes are given only for firm matches. A clone size is listed for some rows: how often the clone was seen (once, few, many), or a class if it is expanded.

CDR3 protein: CASSQELAVLSYEQYF
CDR3 DNA: TGTGCCAGCAGCCAAGAACTAGCGGTTCTCTCCTACGAGCAGTACTTC
D gene: TRBD2
clone size: -
V gene: TRBV4-2
J gene: TRBJ2-7

CDR3 protein: CASSERGRRADTQYF
CDR3 DNA: TGTGCCAGCAGTGAAAGGGGCAGGAGGGCAGATACGCAGTATTTT
D gene: -
clone size: -
V gene: TRBV2
J gene: TRBJ2-3

CDR3 protein: CASSLSQGLGLAEAFF
CDR3 DNA: TGTGCCAGCAGCTTATCGCAGGGGCTAGGTTTAGCTGAAGCTTTCTTT
D gene: -
clone size: -
V gene: TRBV7-3
J gene: TRBJ1-1

CDR3 protein: CASSQEEGFVADTQYF
CDR3 DNA: TGTGCCAGCAGCCAAGAAGAGGGTTTTGTCGCAGATACGCAGTATTTT
D gene: -
clone size: -
V gene: TRBV14
J gene: TRBJ2-3

CDR3 protein: CASSGPTFNSPLHF
CDR3 DNA: TGTGCCAGTAGTGGGCCTACCTTTAATTCACCCCTCCACTTT
D gene: -
clone size: -
V gene: TRBV19
J gene: TRBJ1-6

CDR3 protein: CASSPRTGDGYGYTF
CDR3 DNA: TGTGCCAGCAGCCCGCGGACAGGGGATGGCTATGGCTACACCTTC
D gene: TRBD1
clone size: -
V gene: TRBV7-8
J gene: TRBJ1-2

CDR3 protein: CSVLRHRQSNYGYTF
CDR3 DNA: TGCAGCGTGCTCCGACACAGGCAGTCTAACTATGGCTACACCTTC
D gene: -
clone size: -
V gene: TRBV29-1
J gene: TRBJ1-2

CDR3 protein: CASSQVNNEQFF
CDR3 DNA: TGTGCCAGCAGCCAAGTCAACAATGAGCAGTTCTTC
D gene: -
clone size: once
V gene: TRBV3-1/TRBV3-2
J gene: TRBJ2-1

CDR3 protein: CASSYSGGRGDEQYF
CDR3 DNA: TGTGCCAGCAGTTACAGTGGTGGGAGGGGAGACGAGCAGTACTTC
D gene: TRBD2
clone size: -
V gene: TRBV6-5
J gene: TRBJ2-7

CDR3 protein: CASSSDRGLETQYF
CDR3 DNA: TGCGCCAGCAGCTCCGACAGGGGGCTCGAGACCCAGTACTTC
D gene: TRBD1
clone size: once
V gene: TRBV5-1
J gene: TRBJ2-5

CDR3 protein: CASSPLGTGSNEQFF
CDR3 DNA: TGTGCCAGCAGCCCTTTAGGGACAGGGAGCAATGAGCAGTTCTTC
D gene: TRBD1
clone size: -
V gene: TRBV7-9
J gene: TRBJ2-1

CDR3 protein: CASSILPTLNYGYTF
CDR3 DNA: TGTGCCAGCAGCATCCTCCCTACCCTTAACTATGGCTACACCTTC
D gene: -
clone size: -
V gene: TRBV28
J gene: TRBJ1-2

CDR3 protein: CAWSGASLDTQYF
CDR3 DNA: TGTGCCTGGAGTGGGGCTAGCCTAGATACGCAGTATTTT
D gene: -
clone size: few
V gene: TRBV30
J gene: TRBJ2-3

CDR3 protein: CASSPAAKSHEQFF
CDR3 DNA: TGCGCCAGCAGCCCAGCGGCGAAGTCCCATGAGCAGTTCTTC
D gene: -
clone size: -
V gene: TRBV4-3
J gene: TRBJ2-1

CDR3 protein: CASSLSRSGNTIYF
CDR3 DNA: TGTGCCAGCAGTTTAAGTAGATCTGGAAACACCATATATTTT
D gene: -
clone size: -
V gene: TRBV27
J gene: TRBJ1-3

CDR3 protein: CASLLPLAGGETQYF
CDR3 DNA: TGTGCCAGCCTTCTTCCCCTAGCGGGAGGGGAGACCCAGTACTTC
D gene: TRBD2
clone size: -
V gene: TRBV2
J gene: TRBJ2-5

CDR3 protein: CASRMAGTTNEKLFF
CDR3 DNA: TGTGCCAGCAGGATGGCGGGGACAACTAATGAAAAACTGTTTTTT
D gene: -
clone size: few
V gene: TRBV6-5
J gene: TRBJ1-4

CDR3 protein: CASSPHGKGLYGYTF
CDR3 DNA: TGTGCCAGCAGCCCCCACGGTAAGGGGCTCTATGGCTACACCTTC
D gene: -
clone size: -
V gene: TRBV3-1/TRBV3-2
J gene: TRBJ1-2

CDR3 protein: CASSQVADAYNEQFF
CDR3 DNA: TGCGCCAGCAGCCAAGTAGCAGACGCCTACAATGAGCAGTTCTTC
D gene: -
clone size: -
V gene: TRBV4-1
J gene: TRBJ2-1

CDR3 protein: CASNRDRASEQYF
CDR3 DNA: TGTGCCAGCAATCGGGACAGGGCCAGTGAGCAGTACTTC
D gene: TRBD1
clone size: -
V gene: TRBV6-5
J gene: TRBJ2-7

CDR3 protein: CASSLALGQWSYEQYF
CDR3 DNA: TGCGCCAGCAGCTTGGCGTTGGGGCAGTGGTCCTACGAGCAGTACTTC
D gene: -
clone size: -
V gene: TRBV5-1
J gene: TRBJ2-7

CDR3 protein: CASSTSGTVTYGYTF
CDR3 DNA: TGTGCCAGTAGTACCTCCGGGACAGTTACCTATGGCTACACCTTC
D gene: TRBD1
clone size: -
V gene: TRBV19
J gene: TRBJ1-2

CDR3 protein: CASSSTVGANYGYTF
CDR3 DNA: TGTGCCAGCAGCTCCACGGTGGGGGCGAACTATGGCTACACCTTC
D gene: -
clone size: -
V gene: TRBV7-2
J gene: TRBJ1-2

CDR3 protein: CASSLGRSSGNEQFF
CDR3 DNA: TGTGCCAGCAGCTTAGGCCGGTCCTCGGGCAATGAGCAGTTCTTC
D gene: -
clone size: -
V gene: TRBV7-9
J gene: TRBJ2-1

CDR3 protein: CASSPVGDGYTF
CDR3 DNA: TGTGCCAGCTCACCGGTCGGAGATGGCTACACCTTC
D gene: -
clone size: -
V gene: TRBV18
J gene: TRBJ1-2

CDR3 protein: CASSSSRGQGARGSNQPQHF
CDR3 DNA: TGTGCCAGCAGCTCCTCCCGGGGGCAGGGGGCGCGAGGTAGCAATCAGCCCCAGCATTTT
D gene: TRBD1
clone size: -
V gene: TRBV9
J gene: TRBJ1-5

CDR3 protein: CASSYFRGQGYTF
CDR3 DNA: TGTGCCAGCAGTTACTTTCGGGGTCAAGGCTACACCTTC
D gene: -
clone size: -
V gene: TRBV6-5
J gene: TRBJ1-2

CDR3 protein: CASRWDSGWPQHF
CDR3 DNA: TGTGCCAGTAGATGGGACAGTGGTTGGCCCCAGCATTTT
D gene: TRBD1
clone size: -
V gene: TRBV19
J gene: TRBJ1-5

CDR3 protein: CASSLDLGTSGTSTDTQYF
CDR3 DNA: TGTGCCAGCAGCTTAGACCTGGGGACTAGCGGGACTAGCACAGATACGCAGTATTTT
D gene: TRBD2
clone size: -
V gene: TRBV7-9
J gene: TRBJ2-3

CDR3 protein: CASSSKRGLDTEAFF
CDR3 DNA: TGCGCCAGCAGCTCTAAAAGGGGGCTGGACACTGAAGCTTTCTTT
D gene: TRBD1
clone size: -
V gene: TRBV5-1
J gene: TRBJ1-1

CDR3 protein: CASSQSPPGQGRDEQFF
CDR3 DNA: TGCGCCAGCAGCCAGTCGCCACCGGGACAGGGTAGGGATGAGCAGTTCTTC
D gene: TRBD1
clone size: -
V gene: TRBV4-1
J gene: TRBJ2-1

CDR3 protein: CASRNRALNTEAFF
CDR3 DNA: TGTGCCAGTAGGAACAGGGCACTGAACACTGAAGCTTTCTTT
D gene: -
clone size: -
V gene: TRBV19
J gene: TRBJ1-1

CDR3 protein: CASTNTGLDTDTQYF
CDR3 DNA: TGTGCCAGTACCAACACAGGGTTAGACACAGATACGCAGTATTTT
D gene: -
clone size: -
V gene: TRBV19
J gene: TRBJ2-3

CDR3 protein: CASSLASPSGNTIYF
CDR3 DNA: TGTGCCAGCAGCTTAGCCAGTCCTTCTGGAAACACCATATATTTT
D gene: -
clone size: -
V gene: TRBV7-6
J gene: TRBJ1-3

CDR3 protein: CASSENRQANTDTQYF
CDR3 DNA: TGTGCCAGCAGCGAAAACCGCCAGGCGAACACAGATACGCAGTATTTT
D gene: -
clone size: -
V gene: TRBV21-1
J gene: TRBJ2-3

CDR3 protein: CASSEVGGTGQETQYF
CDR3 DNA: TGTGCCAGCAGTGAAGTCGGTGGGACAGGCCAAGAGACCCAGTACTTC
D gene: TRBD1
clone size: -
V gene: TRBV6-1
J gene: TRBJ2-5

CDR3 protein: CASSSFSLSGRGTAGNEQFF
CDR3 DNA: TGTGCCAGCAGCTCTTTTTCCCTTAGCGGGAGGGGTACCGCTGGCAATGAGCAGTTCTTC
D gene: TRBD2
clone size: -
V gene: TRBV7-8
J gene: TRBJ2-1

CDR3 protein: CASSRGQMSSYNSPLHF
CDR3 DNA: TGTGCCAGCTCACGAGGACAGATGAGCTCCTATAATTCACCCCTCCACTTT
D gene: -
clone size: -
V gene: TRBV18
J gene: TRBJ1-6

CDR3 protein: CASSYRQDAEAFF
CDR3 DNA: TGTGCCAGCAGCTACCGACAGGACGCTGAAGCTTTCTTT
D gene: -
clone size: -
V gene: TRBV7-8
J gene: TRBJ1-1

CDR3 protein: CASSPYPKTGYGNTIYF
CDR3 DNA: TGTGCCAGCTCACCCTACCCAAAGACAGGGTACGGAAACACCATATATTTT
D gene: TRBD1
clone size: once
V gene: TRBV18
J gene: TRBJ1-3

CDR3 protein: CASSTWTRDTGELFF
CDR3 DNA: TGTGCCAGTAGTACCTGGACGCGGGACACCGGGGAGCTGTTTTTT
D gene: -
clone size: -
V gene: TRBV19
J gene: TRBJ2-2

CDR3 protein: CASNRDTRGEGETQYF
CDR3 DNA: TGTGCCAGCAACCGGGACACCCGTGGGGAAGGGGAGACCCAGTACTTC
D gene: -
clone size: -
V gene: TRBV28
J gene: TRBJ2-5

CDR3 protein: CASPSSGANVLTF
CDR3 DNA: TGTGCCAGCCCTTCCTCTGGGGCCAACGTCCTGACTTTC
D gene: -
clone size: -
V gene: TRBV19
J gene: TRBJ2-6

CDR3 protein: CASSPALTATAYEQYF
CDR3 DNA: TGCGCCAGCAGCCCAGCACTCACAGCCACGGCCTACGAGCAGTACTTC
D gene: -
clone size: -
V gene: TRBV4-1
J gene: TRBJ2-7

CDR3 protein: CASSEGQGSNQPQHF
CDR3 DNA: TGTGCCAGCAGTGAAGGGCAGGGGAGCAATCAGCCCCAGCATTTT
D gene: -
clone size: -
V gene: TRBV6-1
J gene: TRBJ1-5

CDR3 protein: CASSESKLPYGYTF
CDR3 DNA: TGTGCCAGCAGTGAAAGTAAACTCCCCTATGGCTACACCTTC
D gene: -
clone size: -
V gene: TRBV6-1
J gene: TRBJ1-2

CDR3 protein: CASSSRGLADEQYF
CDR3 DNA: TGTGCCAGCAGCTCACGGGGACTAGCGGACGAGCAGTACTTC
D gene: TRBD2
clone size: once
V gene: TRBV11-3
J gene: TRBJ2-7

CDR3 protein: CASRSSEVTGNTIYF
CDR3 DNA: TGTGCCAGCAGATCAAGCGAGGTCACTGGAAACACCATATATTTT
D gene: -
clone size: -
V gene: TRBV3-1/TRBV3-2
J gene: TRBJ1-3